These T cell receptor beta chains were read from a single sample in a study of identifying expanded T cells in peripheral blood. The data were produced by immunoSEQ multiplex PCR, yet TCRdb's version contains in-frame clones alone and is incomplete. Here the sample spans about 52,000 clones, 70% to 85% being singletons. The sample taken for sequencing was blood. The receptors were gathered from a person aged 18-69 years in good health. CDR3s include the opening cysteine and the closing phenylalanine or tryptophan. The D gene is left open where the match is weak. Clone size, where shown, is once, few, many, or a class for clones that have expanded.

clone_size	v_call	d_call	j_call	cdr3_aa	cdr3_nt
-	TRBV7-2	-	TRBJ1-2	CASSLNLLGYGYTF	TGTGCCAGCAGCTTAAACCTGCTGGGCTATGGCTACACCTTC
-	TRBV7-8	TRBD1	TRBJ1-2	CASSPRDRGLGYTF	TGTGCCAGCAGCCCTAGGGACAGGGGGTTAGGCTACACCTTC
-	TRBV6-6	TRBD2	TRBJ2-7	CATGRGGIVHEQYF	TGTGCCACGGGGAGGGGCGGGATTGTCCACGAGCAGTACTTC
-	TRBV6-5	-	TRBJ1-2	CASSPTLNDFYGYTF	TGTGCCAGCAGCCCTACATTGAACGATTTCTATGGCTACACCTTC
-	TRBV7-2	-	TRBJ2-5	CASSSLTGTLQTQYF	TGTGCCAGCAGCTCCCTGACTGGCACATTACAGACCCAGTACTTC
-	TRBV9	-	TRBJ2-3	CASSVQGSTDTQYF	TGTGCCAGCAGCGTACAGGGGAGCACAGATACGCAGTATTTT
-	TRBV5-1	TRBD1	TRBJ2-7	CASSLIGPGTGTYEQYF	TGCGCCAGCAGCTTGATAGGGCCCGGGACAGGGACCTACGAGCAGTACTTC
-	TRBV25-1	TRBD1	TRBJ1-1	CASSEGGQGATFF	TGTGCCAGCAGTGAAGGGGGACAGGGAGCCACTTTCTTT
few	TRBV30	-	TRBJ2-7	CAWRSSYEQYF	TGTGCCTGGAGGTCATCCTACGAGCAGTACTTC
-	TRBV5-1	TRBD2	TRBJ2-7	CASSLSGLPAYEQYF	TGCGCCAGCAGCTTGTCGGGACTACCCGCCTACGAGCAGTACTTC
-	TRBV5-5	TRBD1	TRBJ2-7	CASSLEAGGRWEQYF	TGTGCCAGCAGCTTGGAGGCAGGGGGCAGGTGGGAGCAGTACTTC
few	TRBV5-5	TRBD1	TRBJ1-1	CASSSLGQGAAEAFF	TGTGCCAGCAGCTCGTTGGGACAGGGGGCGGCTGAAGCTTTCTTT
-	TRBV11-2	-	TRBJ1-4	CASSLGGASKLFF	TGTGCCAGCAGCTTAGGGGGAGCATCGAAACTGTTTTTT
-	TRBV5-1	TRBD2	TRBJ2-2	CASSQIAGGRTGELFF	TGCGCCAGCAGCCAGATAGCGGGGGGGCGCACCGGGGAGCTGTTTTTT
-	TRBV18	TRBD1	TRBJ1-4	CASSPYIQGGLNEKLFF	TGTGCCAGCTCACCGTATATTCAAGGGGGCTTGAATGAAAAACTGTTTTTT
-	TRBV4-3	-	TRBJ1-1	CASSQVKGVMNTEAFF	TGCGCCAGCAGCCAAGTGAAGGGAGTGATGAACACTGAAGCTTTCTTT
-	TRBV11-2	-	TRBJ2-5	CASSPVGSEAWTQYF	TGTGCCAGCAGCCCCGTTGGGTCAGAAGCGTGGACCCAGTACTTC
once	TRBV29-1	-	TRBJ2-7	CSAKQGASYEQYF	TGCAGCGCCAAACAGGGCGCAAGCTACGAGCAGTACTTC
few	TRBV6-4	-	TRBJ2-3	CASSEGSATDTQYF	TGTGCCAGCAGTGAAGGTAGCGCGACAGATACGCAGTATTTT
once	TRBV5-5	-	TRBJ1-2	CASSLAGSNYGYTF	TGTGCCAGCAGCTTGGCCGGATCGAACTATGGCTACACCTTC
-	TRBV6-1	-	TRBJ1-1	CASSEALGASEAFF	TGTGCCAGCAGTGAAGCGCTCGGGGCTAGTGAAGCTTTCTTT
-	TRBV28	-	TRBJ1-1	CASKGIMNTEAFF	TGTGCCAGCAAGGGTATCATGAACACTGAAGCTTTCTTT
-	TRBV30	TRBD1	TRBJ1-2	CAYTGDDIPNGYTF	TGTGCCTACACAGGGGACGATATTCCCAATGGCTACACCTTC
-	TRBV11-2	TRBD1	TRBJ2-2	CASSLIGGTGNTGELFF	TGTGCCAGCAGCTTAATCGGCGGGACAGGGAACACCGGGGAGCTGTTTTTT
-	TRBV5-6	-	TRBJ1-6	CASSLGSGTGSPLHF	TGTGCCAGCAGCTTGGGCAGCGGGACGGGTTCACCCCTCCACTTT
-	TRBV5-1	-	TRBJ1-1	CASSFGGNTEAFF	TGCGCCAGCAGCTTCGGGGGGAACACTGAAGCTTTCTTT
-	TRBV2	TRBD1	TRBJ1-1	CASSPSPTGVTEAFF	TGTGCCAGCAGTCCTAGTCCGACAGGGGTAACTGAAGCTTTCTTT
-	TRBV7-2	TRBD2	TRBJ2-7	CASSLRGLAGGPYEQYF	TGTGCCAGCAGCTTAAGGGGACTAGCGGGGGGACCCTACGAGCAGTACTTC
-	TRBV4-3	-	TRBJ2-2	CASSQDLSPGELFF	TGCGCCAGCAGCCAAGATCTATCTCCCGGGGAGCTGTTTTTT
-	TRBV5-5	TRBD1	TRBJ1-6	CASSSTGDNSPLHF	TGTGCCAGCAGCTCGACAGGGGATAATTCACCCCTCCACTTT
-	TRBV7-8	TRBD2	TRBJ2-7	CASSRTSGKNYEQYF	TGTGCCAGCAGCAGAACTAGCGGGAAAAACTACGAGCAGTACTTC
-	TRBV5-1	TRBD1	TRBJ2-7	CASSLAAGGNYEQYF	TGCGCCAGCAGCTTGGCGGCAGGGGGTAACTACGAGCAGTACTTC
-	TRBV12-5	-	TRBJ1-1	CASGWWEGSGTEAFF	TGTGCTAGTGGTTGGTGGGAGGGAAGCGGCACTGAAGCTTTCTTT
-	TRBV2	TRBD1	TRBJ1-2	CASNTGGSGGYTF	TGTGCCAGCAATACAGGGGGCTCTGGGGGCTACACCTTC
-	TRBV6-6	-	TRBJ1-4	CASSFRSNEKLFF	TGTGCCAGCAGTTTTCGGTCCAATGAAAAACTGTTTTTT
-	TRBV15	-	TRBJ2-2	CATSRDLAAGGYTGELFF	TGTGCCACCAGCAGAGATTTAGCGGCAGGGGGATACACCGGGGAGCTGTTTTTT
few	TRBV7-2	-	TRBJ2-5	CASSLAAGEETQYF	TGTGCCAGCAGCTTAGCTGCAGGGGAGGAGACCCAGTACTTC
-	TRBV30	-	TRBJ2-5	CAWSVGFQETQYF	TGTGCCTGGAGTGTAGGGTTTCAAGAGACCCAGTACTTC
few	TRBV6-1	-	TRBJ1-5	CASSPSNQPQHF	TGTGCCAGCAGTCCTAGCAATCAGCCCCAGCATTTT
-	TRBV5-1	-	TRBJ1-1	CASSLGGLGSEAFF	TGCGCCAGCAGCTTGGGGGGCCTAGGATCTGAAGCTTTCTTT
-	TRBV12-5	-	TRBJ2-3	CASSTFTDTQYF	TGTGCTAGTTCTACTTTCACAGATACGCAGTATTTT
-	TRBV19	-	TRBJ1-5	CASSIAGVQPQHF	TGTGCCAGTAGTATAGCCGGAGTACAGCCCCAGCATTTT
-	TRBV29-1	-	TRBJ1-2	CSAGGDGYTF	TGCAGCGCCGGGGGGGATGGCTACACCTTC
-	TRBV6-5	-	TRBJ2-3	CASKRLPAGTDTQYF	TGTGCCAGCAAACGACTCCCAGCAGGGACAGATACGCAGTATTTT
-	TRBV7-8	-	TRBJ1-5	CASSLGTNQPQHF	TGTGCCAGCAGCTTAGGGACTAATCAGCCCCAGCATTTT
-	TRBV5-4	TRBD1	TRBJ1-2	CASSPGQLLSSGAGGYTF	TGTGCCAGCAGCCCGGGACAGCTGCTGTCCTCCGGAGCAGGGGGCTACACCTTC
once	TRBV6-5	-	TRBJ2-5	CASSYAGHQETQYF	TGTGCCAGCAGTTACGCGGGGCACCAAGAGACCCAGTACTTC
-	TRBV7-9	TRBD1	TRBJ1-4	CASSSDRGLNEKLFF	TGTGCCAGCAGCTCCGACAGGGGACTAAATGAAAAACTGTTTTTT
-	TRBV30	-	TRBJ1-1	CAWSRGQWSTEAFF	TGTGCCTGGAGTCGCGGACAGTGGAGCACTGAAGCTTTCTTT
-	TRBV5-1	-	TRBJ2-7	CASRTEASPPYEQYF	TGCGCCAGCAGGACTGAGGCTTCTCCGCCCTACGAGCAGTACTTC
few	TRBV28	TRBD1	TRBJ2-6	CASSPSGTGLSGANVLTF	TGTGCCAGCAGTCCCTCAGGGACAGGCCTCTCTGGGGCCAACGTCCTGACTTTC
-	TRBV12-5	-	TRBJ2-1	CASVDREVDEQFF	TGTGCTAGCGTAGACAGGGAGGTAGATGAGCAGTTCTTC
few	TRBV5-1	-	TRBJ1-3	CASSLDGSSGNTIYF	TGCGCCAGCAGCTTGGACGGAAGCTCTGGAAACACCATATATTTT
-	TRBV27	TRBD1	TRBJ2-1	CASSPGTGINEQFF	TGTGCCAGCAGTCCTGGGACAGGGATCAATGAGCAGTTCTTC